Below, 16 T cell receptor beta chains from the same sample are listed, as sequenced in a study of blood T cell repertoires in COVID-19 (dated by TCRdb to 2020 to 2022). Libraries were made using the immunoSEQ multiplex PCR assay. Imported from immuneACCESS, the table was reduced by TCRdb to in-frame sequences with V and J called. These copies leave out some clones; in studies compared against another copy, an unresolved V gene accounts for under half, and the cause of the remainder is not known. Counted in this sample were over 20,000 clones; roughly four fifths of them appeared once. The ten largest clones capture 48% of the sample. The sequencing input was peripheral blood. The receptors originated from a man in his 70s with acute or convalescent COVID-19.

The V call is TRBV3-1 (or the pseudogene TRBV3-2), the J call TRBJ2-7, with 9 bases identical to TRBD1. V gave up 1 base and J gave up 4 bases; unmatched junction bases: 11. Germline V gives CDR1 LGHDT, CDR2 YNNKEL (reference sequence). There are 17 residues in the CDR3. This CDR3 is CASSQGTGARTLYEQYF. CDR3 nucleotide sequence: TGTGCCAGCAGCCAAGGGACAGGGGCCCGAACTCTATACGAGCAGTACTTC.

The chain has TRBV10-3 and TRBJ2-1, with TRBD2 matching 11 bases. There are 21 residues in the CDR3. The trim removed 4 bases at V and 7 bases at J, leaving 24 bases unmatched. The germline V gene encodes CDR1 ENHRY and CDR2 SYGVKD. CDR3 residues: CAISGAPGRLAGPIRDNEQFF. In nucleotides, the CDR3 is TGTGCCATCAGTGGGGCCCCGGGGAGACTAGCGGGGCCTATCCGAGATAATGAGCAGTTCTTC.

The rearrangement links TRBV5-5 to TRBJ2-3; D gene ambiguous. The germline gives CDR1 SGHKS, CDR2 YYEKEE (reference sequence). V lost 0 bases to trimming and J lost 1 base, with 6 bases between them. The CDR3 loop spans 14 amino acids. This CDR3 is CASSLGGGTDTQYF. CDR3 nucleotide sequence: TGTGCCAGCAGCTTGGGCGGAGGCACAGATACGCAGTATTTT.

The chain links TRBV9 to TRBJ2-7, with 9 bases matching TRBD2. CDR3 size: 18 residues. Germline V lookup: CDR1 SGDLS, CDR2 YYNGEE. V shed 0 bases and J 3 bases; nucleotides not matched to a gene: 13. The CDR3 loop reads CASSVGVGGRAGGYEQYF. The CDR3 DNA is TGTGCCAGCAGCGTAGGGGTCGGCGGGAGGGCCGGCGGCTACGAGCAGTACTTC.

This clone was detected only a few times. CDR3 sequence reads: CASSVSGSTEAFF. CDR3 nucleotides: TGTGCCAGTAGTGTTAGTGGGAGCACTGAAGCTTTCTTT. This chain connects TRBV19 to TRBJ1-1; D is ambiguous. Trimming removed 5 bases at V and 4 bases at J, with 11 bases between. This CDR3 region has 13 residues. The germline V gene has CDR1 LNHDA and CDR2 SQIVND (reference sequence).

This clone has only a few counts. This chain connects TRBV3-1 (or the pseudogene TRBV3-2) to TRBJ1-5, with 9 positions matching TRBD1. The CDR3 has 16 residues. Losses at the gene ends were 6 bases for V and 7 bases for J; bases not matched to a gene: 13. The germline gives CDR1 LGHDT, CDR2 YNNKEL (reference sequence). The CDR3 loop is CASRKRETGGWQPQHF. CDR3 nucleotides: TGTGCCAGCAGGAAAAGGGAAACAGGGGGCTGGCAGCCCCAGCATTTT.

The V call is TRBV29-1, the J call TRBJ2-5; D possibly corresponds to TRBD2 (6 bases). CDR1 is SQVTM and CDR2 is ANQGSEA in the germline V gene. The CDR3 consists of 12 residues. V was trimmed by 3 bases and J by 4 bases, leaving 9 bases between them. For the CDR3, the DNA is TGCAGCGTTGATGTGGGGGGAGAGACCCAGTACTTC. Translation: CSVDVGGETQYF.

The rearrangement links TRBV10-2 to TRBJ1-1; tentatively, D is TRBD1 (5 bases). This CDR3 has 12 residues. V was cut by 2 bases and J by 11 bases, with 12 bases left in between. Germline assignment: CDR1 WSHSY and CDR2 SAAADI. In DNA form, the CDR3 reads TGCGCCAGCAGTGAGGGGGGGACCGTGGCTTTCTTT. It is translated as CASSEGGTVAFF.

The chain has TRBV6-4 and TRBJ1-1; D gene uncertain. Germline-derived CDR1 and CDR2 are MRHNA and SNTAGT. Trimming took 5 bases from V and 0 from J, leaving 7 bases between them. The CDR3 length is 13 residues. As DNA, the CDR3 is TGTGCCAGCAGTTCTTTTCTGAACACTGAAGCTTTCTTT. As protein: CASSSFLNTEAFF.

The chain has TRBV15 and TRBJ2-7; the D is unclear. Trimming took off 5 bases at V and 5 bases at J, with 13 bases between the two ends. CDR3 length equals 13 residues. Germline CDR1 LNHNV, CDR2 YYDKDF (reference sequence). This CDR3 is CATSLERSNEQYF. The CDR3 coding sequence is TGTGCCACCAGCCTGGAAAGGAGCAACGAGCAGTACTTC. Filled out from reference TRBV15 and TRBJ2-7, the complete variable domain reads DAMVIQNPRYQVTQFGKPVTLSCSQTLNHNVMYWYQQKSSQAPKLLFHYYDKDFNNEADTPDNFQSRRPNTSFCFLDIRSPGLGDTAMYLCATSLERSNEQYFGPGTRLTVT.

The chain links TRBV3-1 (or the pseudogene TRBV3-2) to TRBJ2-1; 10 positions match TRBD2. Unmatched junction bases numbered 4, after V lost 3 bases and J lost 5 bases. CDR3 size: 15 residues. Germline values: CDR1 LGHDT, CDR2 YNNKEL (reference sequence). Written as DNA, the CDR3 is TGTGCCAGCAGCCACAGCGGGGGGGCGAACAATGAGCAGTTCTTC. Translated, it gives CASSHSGGANNEQFF.

This chain joins TRBV5-4 and TRBJ1-4; 9 bases match TRBD1. Germline V gives CDR1 SGHNT, CDR2 YYREEE (reference sequence). The ends lost 4 bases at V and 4 bases at J; junction bases unmatched: 5. The CDR3 is 15 amino acids. For the CDR3, the DNA is TGTGCCAGCAGCCCCGGGACAGGGATTAATGAAAAACTGTTTTTT. Translating it yields CASSPGTGINEKLFF.

The chain recombines TRBV7-2 with TRBJ1-5; tentative D call: TRBD1 (5 bases). Trimming stripped 1 base from V and 5 bases from J, with 15 bases between. This CDR3 has 16 residues. Germline V gene sequence: CDR1 SGHTA, CDR2 FQGNSA. CDR3 sequence reads: CASSLESSREDQPQHF. The CDR3 DNA follows: TGTGCCAGCAGCTTAGAATCTTCCAGGGAGGATCAGCCCCAGCATTTT.

The rearrangement uses TRBV7-9 and TRBJ1-5; the match to TRBD1 covers 7 bases. The CDR3 totals 9 residues. V lost 11 bases to trimming and J lost 14 bases; unmatched junction nucleotides: 6. Germline V gives CDR1 SEHNR, CDR2 FQNEAQ (reference sequence). CDR3 in DNA: TGTGCCGTCGGGACAGAGAAGCATTTT. Protein: CAVGTEKHF.

The V and J genes are TRBV27 and TRBJ2-7; weak D call: TRBD1 (6 bases). Looked up from germline, CDR1 is MNHEY and CDR2 is SMNVEV (reference sequence). Trimming stripped 3 bases from V and 6 bases from J, with 15 bases between. This CDR3 is built from 14 residues. CDR3 bases: TGTGCCAGCAGTTTTGGGGGCACACCGGGCGAGCAGTACTTC. It yields the protein CASSFGGTPGEQYF.

Note on this clone: This same CDR3 is encoded by further DNA sequences in the sample. The chain is built from TRBV7-2 and TRBJ1-1; D not resolved. Germline V CDR1 and CDR2: SGHTA, FQGNSA. V lost 1 base, J lost 0 bases, and 6 bases lay in between. The CDR3 loop spans 14 amino acids. CDR3 coding DNA: TGTGCCAGCAGCTTAGGAGGCATGAACACTGAAGCTTTCTTT. Translated, it gives CASSLGGMNTEAFF.